One sample yielded the 13 T cell receptor beta chains listed below, sequenced in a study of cytomegalovirus exposure and HLA in healthy donors. The protocol was immunoSEQ multiplex PCR, while the TCRdb copy is restricted to in-frame clones and leaves out a portion. This repertoire shows 150,000 to 200,000 clones, around 84% found once; its top ten account for under 7.5%. The specimen was PBMCs. These receptors were obtained from a young man in good health and CMV-seropositive.

This clone was found a few times. The chain links TRBV14 to TRBJ2-2; D call uncertain. V lost 6 bases to trimming and J lost 4 bases, with 9 bases between them. Germline lookup yields CDR1 SGHDN and CDR2 FVKESK. The CDR3 is 13 residues long. CDR3 sequence (DNA): TGTGCCAGCAGGCCCGCAGGCACCGGGGAGCTGTTTTTT. Amino acid sequence: CASRPAGTGELFF.

The chain joins TRBV4-3 to TRBJ2-1; D perhaps matches TRBD1 (5 bases). The CDR3 runs to 16 residues. With 5 bases removed from V and 3 bases from J, the gap between germline ends came to 17 bases. Germline-derived CDR1 and CDR2 are LGHNA and YSLEER. The CDR3 reads CASSIQPGLGYNEQFF. The CDR3 bases are TGCGCCAGCAGCATACAGCCAGGGCTAGGCTACAATGAGCAGTTCTTC.

This clone was detected only once. The chain employs TRBV27 and TRBJ2-1; 10 bases line up with TRBD2. CDR3 length: 19 residues. V lost 3 bases, J lost 1 base, and 12 bases stayed unmatched. Germline V gene lookup returns CDR1 MNHEY and CDR2 SMNVEV (reference sequence). This CDR3 is CASSFLKVAGGLSYNEQFF. CDR3 DNA: TGTGCCAGCAGTTTTTTGAAGGTAGCGGGAGGCCTTTCCTACAATGAGCAGTTCTTC.

J is TRBJ2-2 and V is TRBV27, with 8 bases identical to TRBD1. V was clipped by 2 bases and J by 3 bases; unmatched bases: 5. Germline V gene lookup returns CDR1 MNHEY and CDR2 SMNVEV (reference sequence). CDR3 length: 16 amino acids. CDR3 sequence: CASSLARGQYTGELFF. CDR3 nucleotide sequence: TGTGCCAGCAGTTTAGCCAGGGGGCAGTACACCGGGGAGCTGTTTTTT.

In this sample, this clone turned up a few times. V gene TRBV7-9 combines with J gene TRBJ2-1; 13 bases fit TRBD2. V was pared by 10 bases and J by 6 bases, with 6 bases of the junction left unmatched. The CDR3 is 14 amino acids. Germline CDR1 is SEHNR and CDR2 is FQNEAQ (reference sequence). Here the CDR3 DNA reads TGTGCCACCCGGACTAGCGGGAGTCCCAATGAGCAGTTCTTC. This encodes CATRTSGSPNEQFF.

In DNA, the CDR3 is TGTGCCAGCAGCTTAGGGGAAGGACAGGAGCAGTTCTTC. This gives the protein CASSLGEGQEQFF. The chain joins TRBV7-6 to TRBJ2-1; D is perhaps TRBD1 (6 bases). The germline V and J ends were trimmed by 1 base and 10 bases, with 11 bases remaining between them. Germline V gene lookup returns CDR1 SGHVS and CDR2 FNYEAQ. CDR3 length: 13 amino acids.

The chain joins TRBV6-5 to TRBJ2-2; 11 nucleotides line up with TRBD2. Germline values: CDR1 MNHEY, CDR2 SVGAGI. This CDR3 comprises 13 residues. The V and J ends lost 10 bases and 8 bases, in that order; junction bases with no gene match: 6. The CDR3 DNA reads TGTGCCACGACTAGCGGGACGCTTGGGGAGCTGTTTTTT. It translates to CATTSGTLGELFF.

The V and J genes are TRBV29-1 and TRBJ2-1; possible D gene TRBD2, 7 bases. The CDR3 is 16 residues long. V lost 3 bases, J lost 7 bases, and 22 bases lay in between. The V gene's germline CDR1 is SQVTM and CDR2 ANQGSEA. DNA of the CDR3: TGCAGCGTTGATTTCGGGGGCGGGGGAAGTGGAAATGAGCAGTTCTTC. This encodes CSVDFGGGGSGNEQFF.

V is TRBV18 and J is TRBJ2-7; 8 bases agree with TRBD1. This CDR3 is 15 amino acids long. Germline CDR1 KGHSH, CDR2 LQKENI. With 3 bases clipped from V and 2 bases from J, the junction kept 6 bases outside the gene matches. The chain's CDR3 is CASSPSTGGPYEQYF. Here the CDR3 DNA reads TGTGCCAGCTCACCCTCCACAGGGGGGCCCTACGAGCAGTACTTC.

This chain connects TRBV25-1 to TRBJ1-3; unclear D gene. Looked up from germline, CDR1 is MGHDK and CDR2 is SYGVNS. Trimming shortened V by 8 bases and J by 7 bases, and 15 bases separated the two germline ends. CDR3 length equals 13 residues. The CDR3: CASLRAGSNTIYF. CDR3 DNA: TGTGCCAGCCTCCGGGCGGGGAGTAACACCATATATTTT.

The gene calls are TRBV6-1 and TRBJ2-5; possibly TRBD1 for D (6 bases). Deletions cut 4 bases from V and 5 bases from J, with 11 bases between. Germline V gene sequence: CDR1 MNHNS, CDR2 SASEGT. The CDR3 consists of 13 residues. In DNA form, the CDR3 reads TGTGCCAGCAGTGGGGGGCGGTGGGAGACCCAGTACTTC. Encoded protein: CASSGGRWETQYF.

The chain has TRBV5-1 and TRBJ2-2; 7 bases are a match to TRBD2. From germline, CDR1 is SGHRS and CDR2 YFSETQ. With V trimmed by 1 base and J by 9 bases, 12 bases remained unmatched. The CDR3 runs 16 residues. The CDR3 sequence is CASSLLGGREQRELFF. The CDR3 DNA reads TGCGCCAGCAGCTTGCTGGGCGGGAGAGAGCAGCGGGAGCTGTTTTTT.

The table lists this clone with many counts. Other DNA sequences in the sample encode the same CDR3. The V call is TRBV7-3, the J call TRBJ1-1; TRBD1 aligns across 8 bases. This CDR3 has 13 residues. CDR1 and CDR2 from the germline V gene are SGHTA and FQGTGA. With 5 bases clipped from V and 4 bases from J, the junction kept 3 bases outside the gene matches. The CDR3 DNA reads as TGTGCCAGCAGCCCTACAGGGGGCACTGAAGCTTTCTTT. Protein product: CASSPTGGTEAFF.